The rows below give T cell receptor beta chains drawn from one sample of a study of cytomegalovirus exposure and HLA in healthy donors. Here immunoSEQ multiplex PCR was the method, and the copy in TCRdb shows in-frame clones only, minus some. The repertoire holds about 140,000 clones, with 70% to 85% as singletons. The material sequenced was PBMCs. Source of these receptors: a male donor in good health and CMV-seronegative. Each CDR3 is given with its conserved first and last residue. The order of the fields is V gene, clone size, D gene, J gene, CDR3 protein, CDR3 DNA. D genes are given only for firm matches. The size of a clone is reported for some rows only, either as once, few or many, or as a class for expanded clones.

>TRBV19|NA|TRBD2|TRBJ2-7
CASSIVAGGYEQYF
TGTGCCAGTAGTATAGTCGCGGGAGGCTACGAGCAGTACTTC
>TRBV4-3|once|TRBD1|TRBJ2-1
CASSQRQGLRNEQFF
TGCGCCAGCAGCCAGCGACAGGGGCTTAGGAATGAGCAGTTCTTC
>TRBV12-5|NA|NA|TRBJ1-5
CASDGILRTQHF
TGTGCTAGTGACGGGATTCTTCGGACCCAGCATTTT
>TRBV7-9|NA|NA|TRBJ1-5
CASSLGLNQPQHF
TGTGCCAGCAGCTTGGGACTAAATCAGCCCCAGCATTTT
>TRBV7-7|NA|NA|TRBJ2-5
CASLDLVYQTQYF
TGTGCTAGCTTGGACTTAGTATATCAGACCCAGTACTTC
>TRBV18|NA|TRBD2|TRBJ2-7
CASSPSGGRPPYEQYF
TGTGCCAGCTCACCATCTGGCGGGAGACCCCCCTACGAGCAGTACTTC
>TRBV7-9|NA|TRBD1|TRBJ1-1
CASSLTGEPTEAFF
TGTGCCAGCAGCTTAACAGGGGAGCCCACTGAAGCTTTCTTT
>TRBV10-3|NA|NA|TRBJ2-7
CATGDGAYEQYF
TGTGCCACCGGGGATGGGGCCTACGAGCAGTACTTC
>TRBV4-3|NA|NA|TRBJ1-2
CASSQDRVGHLYGYTF
TGCGCCAGCAGCCAAGACAGGGTGGGGCACTTGTATGGCTACACCTTC
>TRBV6-4|NA|NA|TRBJ2-1
CASSEFGSYNEQFF
TGTGCCAGCAGTGAATTCGGGTCCTACAATGAGCAGTTCTTC
>TRBV6-5|NA|TRBD1|TRBJ1-1
CASSRTGLDTEAFF
TGTGCCAGCAGCCGGACAGGTTTGGACACTGAAGCTTTCTTT
>TRBV5-1|NA|NA|TRBJ2-4
CASSPLSAGLAKNIQYF
TGCGCCAGCAGCCCACTGAGCGCTGGTCTAGCCAAAAACATTCAGTACTTC
>TRBV4-1|NA|NA|TRBJ2-1
CASSPENNEQFF
TGCGCCAGCAGCCCTGAGAACAATGAGCAGTTCTTC
>TRBV5-4|NA|TRBD2|TRBJ2-3
CASSEGLAGTDTQYF
TGTGCCAGCAGTGAGGGACTAGCGGGCACAGATACGCAGTATTTT
>TRBV11-1|NA|NA|TRBJ2-1
CASSLLYNEQFF
TGTGCCAGCAGCTTACTCTACAATGAGCAGTTCTTC
>TRBV7-2|NA|NA|TRBJ1-1
CASSTLPGGTEAFF
TGTGCCAGCAGCACCCTGCCCGGTGGTACTGAAGCTTTCTTT